The 4 T cell receptor beta chains below all came from one sample that was sequenced in a study of shared clonotypes between healthy human individuals (dated by TCRdb to 2019 to 2021). Receptors were amplified or captured by the immunoSEQ multiplex PCR assay. TCRdb re-hosts the immuneACCESS table, in-frame sequences only. Its copies lack some clones; in the studies checked, an unresolved V gene accounts for under half of them, and the cause for the rest is not known. The sample table lists millions of clones, 85% to 95% of them with a count of one. Approximately 0.4% of the sample is held by the ten biggest clonotypes. The specimen sequenced was naive CD4+ T cells from PBMCs. Read against the paper, the sample's cell subset or site label means: CD45RA+ positively selected. The receptors derive from a man between 18 and 29 years old in good health. Some clones in this sample may be carry-over from other donors' samples.

V gene TRBV2 combines with J gene TRBJ1-5, with 7 nucleotides matching TRBD1. This CDR3 contains 14 residues. Germline-derived CDR1 and CDR2 are SNHLY and FYNNEI. The ends lost 6 bases at V and 6 bases at J; junction bases unmatched: 8. CDR3 loop: CASRDRFMTQPQHF. The DNA for the CDR3 is TGTGCCAGCAGGGACAGGTTCATGACTCAGCCCCAGCATTTT.

V gene TRBV7-2 combines with J gene TRBJ2-3; 7 nucleotides agree with TRBD2. Per the germline V gene, CDR1 is SGHTA and CDR2 is FQGNSA. V dropped 8 bases and J dropped 3; count of bases not matched to a gene: 8. The CDR3 contains 14 residues. CDR3 nucleotides: TGTGCCAGCCTCGTGGGGGAGGGAACAGATACGCAGTATTTT. Translating gives CASLVGEGTDTQYF.

V usage is TRBV7-2 and J usage is TRBJ1-5; 7 nucleotides align to TRBD1. The CDR3 covers 15 residues. With 4 bases clipped from V and 7 bases from J, the junction kept 10 bases outside the gene matches. In germline, CDR1 is SGHTA, CDR2 FQGNSA. The CDR3 bases are TGTGCCAGCAGCTGGGGAGGGGGCGGTAACCAGCCCCAGCATTTT. Amino acids: CASSWGGGGNQPQHF.

This sequence joins TRBV5-1 and TRBJ2-5; 9 bases line up with TRBD2. Trimming took 0 bases from V and 4 from J; bases not matched to a gene: 10. The CDR3 is made up of 17 amino acids. CDR1 SGHRS and CDR2 YFSETQ come from the germline V gene. The CDR3 spells CASSLAEGGRARETQYF. Written as DNA, the CDR3 is TGCGCCAGCAGCTTGGCCGAAGGCGGGAGGGCCCGAGAGACCCAGTACTTC.